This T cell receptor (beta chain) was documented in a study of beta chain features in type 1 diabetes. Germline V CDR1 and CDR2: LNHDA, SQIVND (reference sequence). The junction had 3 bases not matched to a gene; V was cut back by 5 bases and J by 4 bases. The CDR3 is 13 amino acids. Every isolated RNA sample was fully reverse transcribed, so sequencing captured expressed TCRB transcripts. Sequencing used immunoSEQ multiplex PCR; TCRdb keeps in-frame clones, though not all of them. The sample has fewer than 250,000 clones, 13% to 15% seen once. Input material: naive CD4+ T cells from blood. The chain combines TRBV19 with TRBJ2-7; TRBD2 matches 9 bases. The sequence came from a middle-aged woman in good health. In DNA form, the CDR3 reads TGTGCCAGTAGTCTAGCGGGGAGGTACGAGCAGTACTTC. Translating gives CASSLAGRYEQYF.